The 9 T cell receptor beta chains listed next were all sequenced from one sample in a study of T cell clonality in common variable immunodeficiency. Whole-study findings and limits: In common variable immunodeficiency, TCR beta chains reportedly carried fewer deletions and N-nucleotide insertions.

Their target antigens are unknown. Sequencing was performed with immunoSEQ multiplex PCR; in TCRdb, only in-frame clones are kept and a portion is missing. This sample has 7,800 or so clones and no singletons, with about 20% in the ten largest. The material sequenced was peripheral blood mononuclear cells. The origin of the receptors is a human donor with common variable immunodeficiency.

This clone was detected a few times. Coverage ceases 3 residues before the CDR3 finishes, and the germline J gene fills in the end. The chain is built from TRBV7-9 and TRBJ2-2; D ambiguous. Germline V gene lookup returns CDR1 SEHNR and CDR2 FQNEAQ (reference sequence). V dropped 5 bases and J dropped 6 bases, with 7 bases sitting between them. The CDR3 runs 12 residues. The CDR3 sequence: CASSPQAGELFF. The sequenced CDR3 bases are TGTGCCAGCAGCCCCCAGGCCGGGGAG.

This clone was seen only a few times. The CDR3 spells CAWSSGDYQETQYF. The part of the CDR3 DNA that was read is TGTGCCTGGAGTAGCGGGGACTACCAAGAGACC. V and J are TRBV30 and TRBJ2-5, with 7 bases matching TRBD2. Read coverage stops 3 residues before the CDR3 terminus; the germline J gene supplies the remainder. CDR1 is GTSNPN, CDR2 SVGIG, per germline (reference sequence). The CDR3 length is 14 residues. J gave up 0 bases and V 2 bases, and 3 bases lay outside the gene matches.

A remark on this clone: The CDR3 end falls 3 residues outside the read, so it is completed with the germline J gene. The gene calls are TRBV7-9 and TRBJ2-5; TRBD2 matches 7 bases. The junction had 1 base not matched to a gene; V was cut back by 6 bases and J by 0 bases. The CDR3 has 13 amino acids. CDR1 is SEHNR and CDR2 is FQNEAQ in the germline V gene (reference sequence). The CDR3 region is CASRGGDQETQYF. The CDR3 DNA, read in part, is TGTGCCAGCAGGGGGGGGGACCAAGAGACC.

This clone appeared a few times. The observed sequence ends 3 residues before the CDR3 terminus, with the missing tail filled in from the germline J gene. The chain carries TRBV20-1 and TRBJ2-1, with TRBD2 matching over 9 bases. CDR1 and CDR2 (germline): DFQATT, SNEGSKA (reference sequence). This CDR3 spans 16 amino acids. The V segment lost 6 bases and the J segment 7 bases; nucleotides outside the gene matches: 16. The DNA read from the CDR3 is TGCAGTGCGGAGCCTGGCGCTAGCGGGAAAGTAAATGAG. Protein: CSAEPGASGKVNE. The whole CDR3 region reads CSAEPGASGKVNEQFF.

This clone was counted a few times. The read is 3 residues too short to cover the CDR3 end, so that end is filled in from the germline J gene. V gene TRBV30 combines with J gene TRBJ2-7; D might be TRBD2 (6 bases). Germline values: CDR1 GTSNPN, CDR2 SVGIG (reference sequence). CDR3 length: 15 residues. The V and J ends lost 0 bases and 5 bases respectively, with 17 bases between them. The DNA read from the CDR3 is TGTGCCTGGAGTGTACTCGGAGGGCCTCCAGACGAG. This translates into CAWSVLGGPPDE. The complete CDR3 reads CAWSVLGGPPDEQYF.

In regard to this clone: The read falls 3 residues short of the CDR3 end, and the missing part is taken from the germline J gene. The chain employs TRBV2 and TRBJ2-5, with 8 positions matching TRBD1. The CDR3 runs 14 residues. V gave up 5 bases and J gave up 5 bases; unmatched junction bases: 7. Per the germline V gene, CDR1 is SNHLY and CDR2 is FYNNEI. The CDR3 protein is CASSRQGNGETQYF. The DNA read from the CDR3 is TGTGCCAGCAGTCGACAGGGGAACGGGGAGACC.

This clone was seen repeatedly, ten times or more. From the germline J gene comes the end of the CDR3, since the read stops 3 residues before it. V and J are TRBV12-3 or TRBV12-4 and TRBJ2-5; D tentatively reads TRBD1 or TRBD2 (5 bases each). The CDR3 runs to 13 residues. V lost 6 bases and J lost 5, with 13 bases in between. CDR3 DNA (partial): TGTGCCAGCAGCAGGGAGATTGTGGAGACC. It codes for CASSREIVET. In full, the CDR3 reads CASSREIVETQYF.

This clone is classed as medium-sized. The CDR3 goes on 3 residues after the read ends, and that part is filled in from the germline J gene. The rearrangement joins TRBV30 to TRBJ2-7; a possible D gene is TRBD2 (6 bases). The CDR3 has 14 residues. Trimming removed 5 bases from V and 0 bases from J, with 14 bases in between. Germline lookup yields CDR1 GTSNPN and CDR2 SVGIG (reference sequence). The CDR3 bases that were read are TGTGCCTGGGGGCCTAGCGCTTCCTCCTACGAG. It is translated as CAWGPSASSYE. The complete CDR3 protein is CAWGPSASSYEQYF.

This clone is judged medium-sized. The read halts 3 residues ahead of the CDR3 end, with the missing end drawn from the germline J gene. The chain has TRBV6-1 and TRBJ2-4, with D hard to call. From germline, CDR1 is MNHNS and CDR2 SASEGT. This CDR3 is built from 11 residues. The CDR3 here is CASSELLGQYF. The DNA read from the CDR3 is TGTGCCAGCAGTGAGCTGCTAGGT.